The 29 T cell receptor beta chains below were found in one sample sequenced in a study of T cells in tuberculosis. This table comes from immunoSEQ multiplex PCR, and its TCRdb copy is limited to in-frame clones, with some not included. The data hold tens of thousands of clones, with around 96% observed a single time. Sequencing was carried out using PBMCs. All receptors come from a donor aged 10-35 years with latent tuberculosis or without tuberculosis infection.

The chain has TRBV18 and TRBJ2-5; tentatively, D is TRBD2 (5 bases). V lost 5 bases and J 1 base, leaving 11 bases between the germline ends. This CDR3 has 14 residues. Germline CDR1 reads KGHSH; CDR2 reads LQKENI. The CDR3 reads CASSGRNLQETQYF. CDR3 DNA sequence: TGTGCCAGCTCAGGGAGAAACCTCCAAGAGACCCAGTACTTC.

This chain uses TRBV11-1 with TRBJ1-2, with 8 positions matching TRBD1. The junction had 9 bases not matched to a gene; V was cut back by 5 bases and J by 4 bases. The CDR3 is made up of 15 amino acids. CDR1 and CDR2 from the germline V gene are SGHAT and FQDESV (reference sequence). CDR3 nucleotide sequence: TGTGCCAGCAGCACCGCTACAGGGGGAGTCTATGGCTACACCTTC. Translating it yields CASSTATGGVYGYTF.

In DNA, the CDR3 is TGTGCCGCCGCGGGGGGCTTAGGAGAAAAACTGTTTTTT. It codes for CAAAGGLGEKLFF. The chain employs TRBV30 and TRBJ1-4, with a possible D match to TRBD1 (6 bases). Trimming pared 8 bases from V and 8 bases from J, leaving 18 bases between. The CDR3 sequence is 13 residues long. The germline CDR1 and CDR2 sequences are GTSNPN and SVGIG (reference sequence).

The V gene is TRBV25-1, the J gene TRBJ1-1, with TRBD1 matching over 8 bases. The CDR3 totals 16 residues. Germline V lookup: CDR1 MGHDK, CDR2 SYGVNS. J lost 0 bases, V lost 6 bases, and 9 bases had no gene match. CDR3 in DNA: TGTGCCAGCAGGGATGGACAGGGATCCATGAACACTGAAGCTTTCTTT. This sequence encodes CASRDGQGSMNTEAFF.

The chain's CDR3 is CASGDRLTGELFF. In nucleotides, the CDR3 is TGTGCCAGCGGAGACAGGCTCACCGGGGAGCTGTTTTTT. This chain links TRBV6-1 with TRBJ2-2; D is perhaps TRBD1 (6 bases). Germline lookup yields CDR1 MNHNS and CDR2 SASEGT. The CDR3 consists of 13 residues. Trimming stripped 8 bases from V and 4 bases from J, with 11 bases between.

The V gene is TRBV5-1, the J gene TRBJ2-7; a possible D gene is TRBD1 (5 bases). Trimming cost V 3 bases and J 0 bases, with 13 bases left between them. The V gene's germline CDR1 is SGHRS and CDR2 YFSETQ. The CDR3 is 15 amino acids. The CDR3 sequence is CASSSFGADSYEQYF. The CDR3 coding sequence is TGCGCCAGCAGCTCATTTGGGGCAGACTCCTACGAGCAGTACTTC.

This clone was seen a single time. The chain employs TRBV6-1 and TRBJ2-2; a weak D match, TRBD2 (6 bases). V dropped 7 bases and J dropped 2 bases, with 11 bases sitting between them. The germline V gene has CDR1 MNHNS and CDR2 SASEGT. The CDR3 has 14 residues. This CDR3 is CASTTGTNTGELFF. CDR3 sequence (DNA): TGTGCCAGCACCACCGGGACTAACACCGGGGAGCTGTTTTTT.

The chain joins TRBV30 to TRBJ2-7, with TRBD2 matching over 9 bases. J was trimmed by 3 bases and V by 4 bases; bases with no gene match: 7. This CDR3 contains 14 residues. Germline values: CDR1 GTSNPN, CDR2 SVGIG (reference sequence). DNA for the CDR3: TGTGCCTGGAAGAGAGCGGGGGGATTCTACGAGCAGTACTTC. Translated: CAWKRAGGFYEQYF.

The rearrangement joins TRBV28 to TRBJ2-2, with 7 nucleotides matching TRBD1. J was trimmed by 1 base and V by 7 bases; bases with no gene match: 6. CDR3 length equals 15 residues. Germline CDR1 is MDHEN and CDR2 is SYDVKM. The chain's CDR3 is CASKMWTGNTGELFF. DNA for the CDR3: TGTGCCAGCAAGATGTGGACAGGGAACACCGGGGAGCTGTTTTTT.

The V call is TRBV29-1, the J call TRBJ1-1; TRBD1 is a possible D gene (5 bases). CDR3 length: 12 amino acids. V lost 7 bases, J lost 6 bases, and 15 bases lay in between. From germline, CDR1 is SQVTM and CDR2 ANQGSEA. This CDR3 is CSAGTGRAEAFF. Here the CDR3 DNA reads TGCAGCGCTGGAACGGGCAGGGCTGAAGCTTTCTTT.

On this clone itself: The junction shows a germline mismatch at one end, possibly a read error. The rearrangement uses TRBV5-1 and TRBJ2-5; 8 positions match TRBD1. Germline V CDR1 and CDR2: SGHRS, YFSETQ. This CDR3 region has 16 residues. The CDR3 coding sequence is TGCGCCAGCAGGTTGGGGGCAGGGGGCAGAGAAGAGACCCAGTACTTC. Translating it yields CASRLGAGGREETQYF.

This chain connects TRBV5-1 to TRBJ2-7; 11 bases are a match to TRBD1. The CDR3 length is 15 residues. V lost 3 bases to trimming and J lost 3 bases; unmatched junction nucleotides: 5. CDR1 is SGHRS, CDR2 YFSETQ, per germline. The CDR3 is CASSWGQGEDYEQYF. DNA of the CDR3: TGCGCCAGCAGCTGGGGACAGGGGGAGGACTACGAGCAGTACTTC.

This chain links TRBV5-1 with TRBJ2-3; TRBD1 matches at 8 bases. V trimming: 0 bases; J trimming: 2 bases; junction bases outside the gene matches: 5. Germline V gene data show CDR1 as SGHRS and CDR2 as YFSETQ. The CDR3 runs to 16 residues. As DNA, the CDR3 is TGCGCCAGCAGCTTGGTGGGACAGGAGACCACAGATACGCAGTATTTT. It is translated as CASSLVGQETTDTQYF.

V gene TRBV5-6 combines with J gene TRBJ1-5; D not resolved. This CDR3 is 14 amino acids long. The V gene lost 1 base and the J gene lost 6 bases, with 11 bases spanning the gap. The germline gives CDR1 SGHDT, CDR2 YYEEEE. As DNA, the CDR3 is TGTGCCAGCAGCTTGTTTGGAGTTGGTCAGCCCCAGCATTTT. This gives the protein CASSLFGVGQPQHF. Combining the CDR3 with reference TRBV5-6 and TRBJ1-5 gives the whole variable domain DAGVTQSPTHLIKTRGQQVTLRCSPKSGHDTVSWYQQALGQGPQFIFQYYEEEERQRGNFPDRFSGHQFPNYSSELNVNALLLGDSALYLCASSLFGVGQPQHFGDGTRLSIL.

V is TRBV2 and J is TRBJ2-3; the D gene is possibly TRBD2 (6 bases). V was shortened by 3 bases and J by 2 bases, with 12 bases between the two germline ends. The CDR3 runs 15 residues. Germline lookup yields CDR1 SNHLY and CDR2 FYNNEI. The CDR3 coding sequence is TGTGCCAGCAGTGATCCTAGCGTGTACACAGATACGCAGTATTTT. It specifies CASSDPSVYTDTQYF.

The rearrangement links TRBV19 to TRBJ2-2; D perhaps matches TRBD2 (5 bases). Germline V gene data show CDR1 as LNHDA and CDR2 as SQIVND (reference sequence). The CDR3 contains 14 residues. V dropped 8 bases and J dropped 5 bases, with 15 bases sitting between them. CDR3 DNA: TGTGCCAGTCTGTCGGGGAGAGGAACCGGGGAGCTGTTTTTT. Translated, it gives CASLSGRGTGELFF.

This sequence joins TRBV9 and TRBJ2-5, with a weak D call TRBD2 (6 bases). Germline CDR1 reads SGDLS; CDR2 reads YYNGEE. V lost 3 bases and J lost 5, with 20 bases in between. The CDR3 covers 16 residues. CDR3 amino acids: CASSGSGTPGLETQYF. DNA of the CDR3: TGTGCCAGCAGCGGCTCCGGGACTCCAGGATTGGAGACCCAGTACTTC. Supplemented by reference TRBV9 and TRBJ2-5, the full variable domain reads DSGVTQTPKHLITATGQRVTLRCSPRSGDLSVYWYQQSLDQGLQFLIQYYNGEERAKGNILERFSAQQFPDLHSELNLSSLELGDSALYFCASSGSGTPGLETQYFGPGTRLLVL.

The chain recombines TRBV6-6 with TRBJ2-6; D remains unclear. Trimming shortened V by 1 base and J by 0 bases, and 4 bases separated the two germline ends. Germline V lookup: CDR1 MNHNY, CDR2 SVGAGI (reference sequence). The CDR3 covers 15 residues. CDR3 DNA sequence: TGTGCCAGCAGTTACTTCGTCTCTGGGGCCAACGTCCTGACTTTC. It encodes CASSYFVSGANVLTF.

V usage is TRBV6-6 and J usage is TRBJ1-2; no reliable D call. The CDR3 is 14 amino acids. Germline V gene lookup returns CDR1 MNHNY and CDR2 SVGAGI (reference sequence). Trimming removed 5 bases from V and 4 bases from J, with 14 bases in between. The CDR3 nucleotides are TGTGCCAGCAGTCTATCATCAGGAAGCTATGGCTACACCTTC. Encoded protein: CASSLSSGSYGYTF.

This clone showed up just once. The chain uses TRBV1 and TRBJ2-1; the table's TRBD2 call for D was not verified on the DNA. TRBV1 is a known pseudogene. The CDR3 length is 15 residues. The DNA of the CDR3 is TGCACCAGCAGCCAGAGTAGAGCTAGCTTCAATGAGCAGTTCTTC. Amino acids: CTSSQSRASFNEQFF.

The chain uses TRBV9 and TRBJ2-1; D is perhaps TRBD2 (7 bases). The CDR3 is 16 amino acids. Germline lookup yields CDR1 SGDLS and CDR2 YYNGEE. Trimming removed 4 bases at V and 5 bases at J, with 19 bases between. Here the CDR3 reads CASSPRGGQAHNEQFF. The CDR3 bases are TGTGCCAGCAGCCCAAGGGGGGGCCAAGCACACAATGAGCAGTTCTTC.

The rearrangement joins TRBV13 to TRBJ2-1; possibly TRBD1 for D (6 bases). This CDR3 comprises 14 residues. Germline V gives CDR1 PRHDT, CDR2 FYEKMQ (reference sequence). Trimming cost V 5 bases and J 9 bases, with 17 bases left between them. CDR3 DNA: TGTGCCAGCAGCCCCGGGACACTTTCGACTGAGCAGTTCTTC. Translated, it gives CASSPGTLSTEQFF.

Points on this clone: Germline and junction disagree at one end, which may indicate a read error. The sample contains more than one DNA sequence encoding this CDR3. The gene calls are TRBV30 and TRBJ2-2, with TRBD2 as a possible D gene (5 bases). This CDR3 has 11 residues. The germline V gene encodes CDR1 GTSNPN and CDR2 SVGIG (reference sequence). The CDR3 nucleotides read TGTGCCTGGACTGAGTCCCGGGAACTGTTTTTT. Protein: CAWTESRELFF.

V gene TRBV2 combines with J gene TRBJ2-1, with TRBD2 identical over 13 bases. CDR3 length equals 14 residues. V lost 11 bases and J lost 5; bases outside the gene matches: 6. Germline-derived CDR1 and CDR2 are SNHLY and FYNNEI. The CDR3 sequence: CAGTGTSGDNEQFF. The CDR3 nucleotides are TGTGCCGGTACTGGGACTAGCGGGGACAATGAGCAGTTCTTC.

This chain uses TRBV4-1 with TRBJ2-3; no reliable D call. V was clipped by 0 bases and J by 4 bases, with 11 bases between them. Germline V CDR1 and CDR2: MGHRA, YSYEKL. CDR3 length: 15 residues. CDR3 region: CASSQDRLTADTQYF. CDR3 nucleotide sequence: TGCGCCAGCAGCCAAGATCGTCTTACGGCAGATACGCAGTATTTT.

The gene calls are TRBV19 and TRBJ2-7; perhaps TRBD1 as D (5 bases). V was clipped by 4 bases and J by 5 bases, with 18 bases between them. The CDR3 totals 15 residues. CDR1 LNHDA and CDR2 SQIVND come from the germline V gene (reference sequence). CDR3: CASSTLGLSGHEQYF. DNA of the CDR3: TGTGCCAGTAGTACCTTGGGGCTCTCTGGCCACGAGCAGTACTTC.

The chain joins TRBV10-3 to TRBJ2-3; 9 bases map to TRBD2. Germline V gene sequence: CDR1 ENHRY, CDR2 SYGVKD. The CDR3 extends over 18 amino acids. The V and J ends lost 0 bases and 1 base, in that order; junction bases with no gene match: 8. DNA for the CDR3: TGTGCCATCAGTGAGTCCCCCGTTTGGACTAGCGGCACAGATACGCAGTATTTT. Translating it yields CAISESPVWTSGTDTQYF.

The J gene is TRBJ2-7, the V gene TRBV30; 7 bases agree with TRBD1. The germline V gene has CDR1 GTSNPN and CDR2 SVGIG (reference sequence). This CDR3 is 16 amino acids long. The ends lost 1 base at V and 1 base at J; junction bases unmatched: 10. The CDR3 is CAWSAPGQSFSYEQYF. CDR3 bases: TGTGCCTGGAGTGCACCGGGACAGAGCTTTTCCTACGAGCAGTACTTC.

This chain uses TRBV28 with TRBJ1-1, with TRBD1 as a possible D gene (5 bases). Germline V CDR1 and CDR2: MDHEN, SYDVKM. V lost 4 bases to trimming and J lost 5 bases, with 8 bases between them. The CDR3 totals 12 residues. The CDR3 DNA follows: TGTGCCAGCAGTTCGGGGGTGACTGAAGCTTTCTTT. Translation: CASSSGVTEAFF.